The rows below give T cell receptor beta chains drawn from one sample of a study of blood T cell repertoires in COVID-19. The data were produced by immunoSEQ multiplex PCR, yet TCRdb's version contains in-frame clones alone and is incomplete. The table has approximately 110,000 clones, about 80% seen once. Sequencing used peripheral blood. Receptors were obtained from a woman in her 50s with acute or convalescent COVID-19. CDR3s leave out the opening cysteine and the closing phenylalanine or tryptophan. Fields, in order: J gene, D gene, V gene, CDR3 protein. The D gene is left open where the match is weak.

>TRBJ1-1|-|TRBV20-1
SARLYREAF
>TRBJ1-1|TRBD1|TRBV15
ATASSDRGKAF
>TRBJ1-1|TRBD1|TRBV3-1/TRBV3-2
ASSHDGTGGGEAF
>TRBJ2-3|TRBD2|TRBV27
ASSLGTSGGADTQY
>TRBJ1-1|-|TRBV7-2
ASSLEAGISTEAF
>TRBJ2-7|-|TRBV10-1
ASSGAKGAYEQY
>TRBJ1-1|-|TRBV5-1
ASSPEGRQGTEAF
>TRBJ1-1|-|TRBV2
ASSVEQGVPEAF
>TRBJ1-5|-|TRBV2
ASTLGGPQPQH
>TRBJ1-2|TRBD1|TRBV19
ASSIEGTGAGYT
>TRBJ1-2|-|TRBV5-5
ASSLGAGASPGYT
>TRBJ1-1|TRBD1|TRBV5-1
ASSLDRANTEAF
>TRBJ2-7|TRBD1|TRBV30
AWSQGAPNEQY
>TRBJ1-2|-|TRBV2
ASGRGNYGYT
>TRBJ2-7|-|TRBV6-1
ASSEGSTIGSKQY
>TRBJ1-2|-|TRBV2
ASSEGNSIYGYT
>TRBJ1-6|-|TRBV11-2
ASSLNAQGPPSSPLH
>TRBJ1-2|-|TRBV3-1/TRBV3-2
ASSRAGVYGYT
>TRBJ2-2|TRBD2|TRBV30
AWSVAGGKVGELF
>TRBJ1-1|-|TRBV9
ASSVAVGAGNTEAF
>TRBJ1-1|TRBD1|TRBV9
ASSVALTDRVSEAF
>TRBJ2-5|-|TRBV5-1
AVAGWGRILYSETQY
>TRBJ1-2|-|TRBV11-3
ASSPYFTNYGYT
>TRBJ1-2|TRBD1|TRBV9
ASSADGQGFGYT
>TRBJ1-1|-|TRBV3-1/TRBV3-2
ASSQELWGDTEAF
>TRBJ2-2|-|TRBV15
ATSRDKVRTGELF
>TRBJ1-3|TRBD1|TRBV28
ASSPAGLTGAGNTIY
>TRBJ1-2|-|TRBV2
ASISDSRGMGYT
>TRBJ1-1|TRBD1|TRBV19
ASSILGTGGRSTEAF
>TRBJ2-1|TRBD2|TRBV6-5
ASSYYGTSKGNEQF
>TRBJ1-2|-|TRBV21-1
ASSKAEQGGYT
>TRBJ1-3|-|TRBV7-2
ASSLDRAGNTIY
>TRBJ2-5|TRBD2|TRBV7-3
ASSRGSPGETQY
>TRBJ1-1|-|TRBV18
ASSPLEGDTEAF
>TRBJ1-3|TRBD1|TRBV9
ASSPSTGQGSGSGNTIY
>TRBJ1-1|-|TRBV19
ASRLWERDTEAF
>TRBJ1-2|-|TRBV14
ASSPPGAVHYGYT
>TRBJ1-6|-|TRBV19
ASTGTRNSPLH
>TRBJ1-1|TRBD1|TRBV4-2
ASSRQGTGTEAF
>TRBJ2-7|-|TRBV4-1
ASSHQQGSSFEQY
>TRBJ1-4|TRBD1|TRBV19
ASSALTGEPEKLF
>TRBJ1-3|TRBD1|TRBV5-4
ASSLQGASGNTIY
>TRBJ1-4|-|TRBV19
ASSIRQEGDEKLF
>TRBJ2-3|TRBD2|TRBV14
ASSQAKAGGLETQY
>TRBJ1-5|-|TRBV28
ASSLRGNTQPQH
>TRBJ1-6|-|TRBV6-5
ASSYSRRGGGSPLH
>TRBJ1-5|-|TRBV28
ASTDRYTNQPQH
>TRBJ1-3|-|TRBV24-1
ATSDYRDGNTIY
>TRBJ2-2|-|TRBV19
ASSIGGRRTGELF
>TRBJ2-3|-|TRBV25-1
ASSAREYPPDTQY
>TRBJ2-3|TRBD1|TRBV24-1
ATSRTGDTDTQY
>TRBJ1-6|TRBD1|TRBV6-2/TRBV6-3
ASSPTGDSSPLH
>TRBJ1-5|TRBD1|TRBV6-2/TRBV6-3
ASSQTGGANQPQH
>TRBJ1-5|-|TRBV2
ASRKTRNSNQPQH
>TRBJ2-4|-|TRBV7-9
ASSLKGDIQY
>TRBJ1-1|TRBD1|TRBV19
ASSGDRDHKAF
>TRBJ2-1|-|TRBV6-5
AGGQGITQF
>TRBJ1-5|TRBD1|TRBV3-1/TRBV3-2
ASSPGQGGNQPQH